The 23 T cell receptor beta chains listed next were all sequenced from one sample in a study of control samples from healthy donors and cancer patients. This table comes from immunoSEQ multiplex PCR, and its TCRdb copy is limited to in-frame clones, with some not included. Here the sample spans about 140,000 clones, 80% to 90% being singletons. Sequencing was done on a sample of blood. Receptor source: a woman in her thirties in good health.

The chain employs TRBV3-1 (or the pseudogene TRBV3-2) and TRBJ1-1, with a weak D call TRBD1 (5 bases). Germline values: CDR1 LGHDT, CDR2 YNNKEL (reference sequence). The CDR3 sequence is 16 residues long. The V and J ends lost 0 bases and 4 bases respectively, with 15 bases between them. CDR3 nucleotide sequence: TGTGCCAGCAGCCAAGATCCTGGGGGGGTGGCCACTGAAGCTTTCTTT. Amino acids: CASSQDPGGVATEAFF.

Written as DNA, the CDR3 is TGTGCCAGCAGCCAAGGGCCGAGCAGGGACACTGAAGCTTTCTTT. Encoded protein: CASSQGPSRDTEAFF. The rearrangement uses TRBV4-2 and TRBJ1-1; tentative D call: TRBD1 (5 bases). V lost 1 base to trimming and J lost 3 bases, with 12 bases between them. The CDR3 has 15 amino acids. Germline CDR1 LGHNA, CDR2 YNFKEQ.

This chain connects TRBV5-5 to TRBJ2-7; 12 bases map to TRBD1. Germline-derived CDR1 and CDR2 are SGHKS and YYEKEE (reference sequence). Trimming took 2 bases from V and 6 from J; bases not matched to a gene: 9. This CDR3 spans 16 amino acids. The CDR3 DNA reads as TGTGCCAGCAGCTTCTTACCGGGACAGGGGGCGGGCGAGCAGTACTTC. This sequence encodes CASSFLPGQGAGEQYF.

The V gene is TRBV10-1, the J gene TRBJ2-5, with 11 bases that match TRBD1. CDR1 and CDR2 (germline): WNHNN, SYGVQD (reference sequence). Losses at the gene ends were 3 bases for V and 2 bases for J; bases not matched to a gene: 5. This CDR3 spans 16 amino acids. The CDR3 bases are TGCGCCAGCAGTGATCCGGGACAGGGGGATCAAGAGACCCAGTACTTC. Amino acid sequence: CASSDPGQGDQETQYF.

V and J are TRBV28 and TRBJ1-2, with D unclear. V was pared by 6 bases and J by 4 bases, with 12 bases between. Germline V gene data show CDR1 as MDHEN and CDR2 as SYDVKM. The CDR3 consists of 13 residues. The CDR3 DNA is TGTGCCAGCAGGTTTAGGATGTCCTATGGCTACACCTTC. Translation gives CASRFRMSYGYTF.

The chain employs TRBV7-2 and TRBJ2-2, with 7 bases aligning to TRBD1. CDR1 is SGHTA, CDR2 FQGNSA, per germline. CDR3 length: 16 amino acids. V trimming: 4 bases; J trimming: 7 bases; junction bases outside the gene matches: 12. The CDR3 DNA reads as TGTGCCAGCAGCTGGGCCATTTCAGGGGGAAGCGGGGAGCTGTTTTTT. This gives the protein CASSWAISGGSGELFF.

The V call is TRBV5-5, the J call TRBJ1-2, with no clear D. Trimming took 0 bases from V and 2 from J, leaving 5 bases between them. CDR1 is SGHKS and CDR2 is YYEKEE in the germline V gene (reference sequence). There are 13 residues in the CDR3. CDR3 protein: CASSLVGNYGYTF. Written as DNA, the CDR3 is TGTGCCAGCAGCTTGGTTGGGAACTATGGCTACACCTTC.

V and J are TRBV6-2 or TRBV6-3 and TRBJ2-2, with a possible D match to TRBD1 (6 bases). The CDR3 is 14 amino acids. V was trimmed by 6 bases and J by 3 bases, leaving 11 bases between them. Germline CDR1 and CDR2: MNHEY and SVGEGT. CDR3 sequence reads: CASSLTGYTGELFF. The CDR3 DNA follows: TGTGCCAGCAGCCTTACAGGGTACACCGGGGAGCTGTTTTTT.

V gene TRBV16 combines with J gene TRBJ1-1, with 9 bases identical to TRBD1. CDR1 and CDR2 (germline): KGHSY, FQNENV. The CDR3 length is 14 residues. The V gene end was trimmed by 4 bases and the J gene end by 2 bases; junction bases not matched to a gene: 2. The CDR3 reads CASSPGQGNTEAFF. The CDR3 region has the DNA TGTGCCAGCAGCCCGGGACAGGGAAACACTGAAGCTTTCTTT.

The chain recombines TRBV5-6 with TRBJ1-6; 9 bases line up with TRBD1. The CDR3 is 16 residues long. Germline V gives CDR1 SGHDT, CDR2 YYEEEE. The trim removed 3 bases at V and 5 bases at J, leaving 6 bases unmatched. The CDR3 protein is CASSWETGGNNSPLHF. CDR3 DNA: TGTGCCAGCAGCTGGGAGACAGGGGGGAATAATTCACCCCTCCACTTT. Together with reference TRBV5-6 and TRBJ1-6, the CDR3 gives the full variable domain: DAGVTQSPTHLIKTRGQQVTLRCSPKSGHDTVSWYQQALGQGPQFIFQYYEEEERQRGNFPDRFSGHQFPNYSSELNVNALLLGDSALYLCASSWETGGNNSPLHFGNGTRLTVT.

The CDR3 sequence is CASSPATNTEAFF. The DNA of the CDR3 is TGTGCCAGCTCACCGGCGACAAACACTGAAGCTTTCTTT. The chain recombines TRBV18 with TRBJ1-1; D is uncertain. The germline V gene encodes CDR1 KGHSH and CDR2 LQKENI. V lost 3 bases to trimming and J lost 2 bases, with 7 bases between them. The CDR3 length is 13 residues. Filled out from reference TRBV18 and TRBJ1-1, the complete variable domain reads NAGVMQNPRHLVRRRGQEARLRCSPMKGHSHVYWYRQLPEEGLKFMVYLQKENIIDESGMPKERFSAEFPKEGPSILRIQQVVRGDSAAYFCASSPATNTEAFFGQGTRLTVV.

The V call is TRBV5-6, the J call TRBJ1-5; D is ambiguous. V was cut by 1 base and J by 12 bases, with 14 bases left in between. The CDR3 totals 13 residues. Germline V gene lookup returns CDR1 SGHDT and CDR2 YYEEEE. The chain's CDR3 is CASSLSRAYNQHF. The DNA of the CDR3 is TGTGCCAGCAGCTTGTCCAGAGCGTACAACCAGCATTTT. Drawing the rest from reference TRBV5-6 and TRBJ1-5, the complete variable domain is DAGVTQSPTHLIKTRGQQVTLRCSPKSGHDTVSWYQQALGQGPQFIFQYYEEEERQRGNFPDRFSGHQFPNYSSELNVNALLLGDSALYLCASSLSRAYNQHFGDGTRLSIL.

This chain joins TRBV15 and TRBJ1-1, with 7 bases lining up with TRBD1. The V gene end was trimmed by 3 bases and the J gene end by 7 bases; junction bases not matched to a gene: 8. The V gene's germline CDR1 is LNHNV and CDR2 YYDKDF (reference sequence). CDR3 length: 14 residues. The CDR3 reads CATSRRQGRDEAFF. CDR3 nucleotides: TGTGCCACCAGCAGGAGACAGGGCAGGGATGAAGCTTTCTTT.

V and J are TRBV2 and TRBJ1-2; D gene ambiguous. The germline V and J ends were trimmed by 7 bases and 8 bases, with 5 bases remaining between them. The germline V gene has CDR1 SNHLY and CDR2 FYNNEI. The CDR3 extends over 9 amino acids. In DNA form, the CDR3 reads TGTGCCAGCATAAGGGGCTACACCTTC. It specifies CASIRGYTF.

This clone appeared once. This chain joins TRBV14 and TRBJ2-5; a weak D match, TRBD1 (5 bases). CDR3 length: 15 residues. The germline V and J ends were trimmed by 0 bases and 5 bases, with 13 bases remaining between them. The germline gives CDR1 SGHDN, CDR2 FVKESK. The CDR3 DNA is TGTGCCAGCAGCCAAGATATGTGGTCAGGGGAGACCCAGTACTTC. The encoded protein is CASSQDMWSGETQYF.

The DNA for the CDR3 is TGTGCCAGCAGTTACTCTGGGTCCGACGCCCTCCACTTT. Protein sequence: CASSYSGSDALHF. The rearrangement uses TRBV6-5 and TRBJ1-6; no reliable D call. Deletions cut 0 bases from V and 14 bases from J, with 11 bases between. CDR1 MNHEY and CDR2 SVGAGI come from the germline V gene. The CDR3 is 13 amino acids.

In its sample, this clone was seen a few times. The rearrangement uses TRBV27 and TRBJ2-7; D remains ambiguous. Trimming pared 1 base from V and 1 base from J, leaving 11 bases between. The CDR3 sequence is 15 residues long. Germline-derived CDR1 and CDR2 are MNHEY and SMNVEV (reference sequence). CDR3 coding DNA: TGTGCCAGCAGTTTATTACCCCCAAGGTCCTACGAGCAGTACTTC. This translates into CASSLLPPRSYEQYF.

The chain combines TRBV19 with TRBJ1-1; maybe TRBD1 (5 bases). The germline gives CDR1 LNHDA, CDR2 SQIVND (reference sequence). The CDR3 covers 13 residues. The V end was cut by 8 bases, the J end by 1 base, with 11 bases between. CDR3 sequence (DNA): TGTGCCAGTCGACAAGGGACGAACACTGAAGCTTTCTTT. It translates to CASRQGTNTEAFF.

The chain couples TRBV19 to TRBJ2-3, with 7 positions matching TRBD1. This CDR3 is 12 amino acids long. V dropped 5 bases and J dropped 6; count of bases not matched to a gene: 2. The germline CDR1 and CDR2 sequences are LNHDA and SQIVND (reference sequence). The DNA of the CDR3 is TGTGCCAGTAGTCGACAGGGCGATACGCAGTATTTT. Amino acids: CASSRQGDTQYF. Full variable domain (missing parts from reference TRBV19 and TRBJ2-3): DGGITQSPKYLFRKEGQNVTLSCEQNLNHDAMYWYRQDPGQGLRLIYYSQIVNDFQKGDIAEGYSVSREKKESFPLTVTSAQKNPTAFYLCASSRQGDTQYFGPGTRLTVL.

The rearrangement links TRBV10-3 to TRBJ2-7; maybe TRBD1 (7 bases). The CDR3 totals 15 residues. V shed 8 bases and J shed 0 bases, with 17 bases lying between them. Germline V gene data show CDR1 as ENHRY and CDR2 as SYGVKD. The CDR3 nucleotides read TGTGCCATCGGATCGGGCAGGGGGGACTCCTACGAGCAGTACTTC. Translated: CAIGSGRGDSYEQYF.

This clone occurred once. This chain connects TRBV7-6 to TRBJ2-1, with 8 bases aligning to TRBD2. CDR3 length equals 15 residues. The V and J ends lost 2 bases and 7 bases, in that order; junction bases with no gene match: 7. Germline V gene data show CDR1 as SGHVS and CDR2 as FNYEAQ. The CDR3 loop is CASSLPAGGVNEQFF. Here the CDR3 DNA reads TGTGCCAGCAGCTTACCCGCGGGAGGTGTGAATGAGCAGTTCTTC.

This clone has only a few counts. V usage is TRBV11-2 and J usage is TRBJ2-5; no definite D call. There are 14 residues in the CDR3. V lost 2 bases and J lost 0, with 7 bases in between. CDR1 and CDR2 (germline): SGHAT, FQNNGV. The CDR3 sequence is CASSLNNYQETQYF. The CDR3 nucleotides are TGTGCCAGCAGCTTAAACAACTACCAAGAGACCCAGTACTTC.

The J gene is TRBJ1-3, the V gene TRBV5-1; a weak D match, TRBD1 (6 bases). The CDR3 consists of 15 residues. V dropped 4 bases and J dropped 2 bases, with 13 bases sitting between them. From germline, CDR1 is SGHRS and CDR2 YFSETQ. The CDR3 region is CASSPTGTTGNTIYF. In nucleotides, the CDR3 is TGCGCCAGCAGCCCCACAGGGACGACTGGAAACACCATATATTTT.